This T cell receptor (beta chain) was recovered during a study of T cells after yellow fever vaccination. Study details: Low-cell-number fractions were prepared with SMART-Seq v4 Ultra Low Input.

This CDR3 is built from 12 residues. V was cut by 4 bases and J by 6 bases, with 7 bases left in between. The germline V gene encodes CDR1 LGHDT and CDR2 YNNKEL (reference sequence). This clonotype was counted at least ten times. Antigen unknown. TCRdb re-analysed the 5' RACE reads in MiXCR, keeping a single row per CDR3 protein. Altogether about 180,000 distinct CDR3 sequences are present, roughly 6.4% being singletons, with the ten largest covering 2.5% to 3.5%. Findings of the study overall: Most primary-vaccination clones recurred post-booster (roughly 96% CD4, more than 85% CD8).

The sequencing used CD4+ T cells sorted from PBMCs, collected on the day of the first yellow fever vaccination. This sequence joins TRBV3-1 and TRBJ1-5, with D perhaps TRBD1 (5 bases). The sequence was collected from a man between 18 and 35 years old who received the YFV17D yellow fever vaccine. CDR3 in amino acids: CASSLQGQPQHF. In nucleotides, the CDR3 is TGTGCCAGCAGCCTTCAGGGTCAGCCCCAGCATTTT.